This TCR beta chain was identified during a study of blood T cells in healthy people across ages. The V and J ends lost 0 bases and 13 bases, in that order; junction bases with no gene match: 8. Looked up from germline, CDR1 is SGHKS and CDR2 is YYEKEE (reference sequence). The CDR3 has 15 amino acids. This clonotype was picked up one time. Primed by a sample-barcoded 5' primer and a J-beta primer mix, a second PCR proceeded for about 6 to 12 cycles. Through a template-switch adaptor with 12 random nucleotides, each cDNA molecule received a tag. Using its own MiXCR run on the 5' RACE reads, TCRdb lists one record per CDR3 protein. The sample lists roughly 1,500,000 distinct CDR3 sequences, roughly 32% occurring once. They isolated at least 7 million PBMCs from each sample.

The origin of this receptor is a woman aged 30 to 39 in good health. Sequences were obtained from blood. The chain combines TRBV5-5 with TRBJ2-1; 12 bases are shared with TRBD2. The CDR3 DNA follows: TGTGCCAGCAGCTTGGAGACGCGGACTAGCGGGAATCAGTTCTTC. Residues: CASSLETRTSGNQFF.